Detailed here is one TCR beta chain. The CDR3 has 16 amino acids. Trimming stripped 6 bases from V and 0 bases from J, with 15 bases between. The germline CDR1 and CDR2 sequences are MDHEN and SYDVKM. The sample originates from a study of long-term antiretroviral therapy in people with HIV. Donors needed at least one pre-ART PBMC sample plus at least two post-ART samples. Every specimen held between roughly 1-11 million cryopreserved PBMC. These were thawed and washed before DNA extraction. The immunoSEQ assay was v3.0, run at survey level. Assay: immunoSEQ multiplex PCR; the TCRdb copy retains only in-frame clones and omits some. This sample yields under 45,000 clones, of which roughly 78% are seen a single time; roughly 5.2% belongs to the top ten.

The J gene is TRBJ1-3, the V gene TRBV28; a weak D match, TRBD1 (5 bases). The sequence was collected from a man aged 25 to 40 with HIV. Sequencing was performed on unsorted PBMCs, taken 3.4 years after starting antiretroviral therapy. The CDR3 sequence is CASSLATAFSGNTIYF. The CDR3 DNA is TGTGCCAGCAGCCTTGCGACAGCTTTCTCTGGAAACACCATATATTTT.